The subject of this entry is one T cell receptor (beta chain). The antigen is undetermined. The data were taken from a study of shared clonotypes between healthy human individuals. Turning to the study itself: Used for every donor were three CD4 naive, three CD4 memory, two CD8 naive and one CD8 memory plate. Study observations and caveats: For naive CD4 cells, approximately 5% of clonotypes were shared across a handful of donors. Larger richness was generally estimated for naive than memory subsets.

The CDR3 is 14 residues long. The germline CDR1 and CDR2 sequences are SGDLS and YYNGEE. V shed 7 bases and J shed 7 bases, with 18 bases lying between them. Measured with immunoSEQ multiplex PCR; TCRdb has only the in-frame clones, and not every one. The sample consists of under 850,000 clones, over 55% of them appearing once. The chain combines TRBV9 with TRBJ1-3; TRBD1 is a possible D gene (5 bases). Source material: memory CD4+ T cells sorted from blood. Subset given: CD45RA-negative fraction. The sequence was obtained from a woman aged 25 to 39 in good health. The CDR3 sequence: CASAGRGAGNTIYF. DNA for the CDR3: TGTGCCAGCGCGGGGAGGGGTGCGGGGAACACCATATATTTT.